The clone carrying this TCR beta chain was observed many times. This sample was taken from a study of human T cells and chemical hapten exposure. Stated time point: patch test 1, 2 weeks after DPC sensitization. Sample treatment: therapeutic diphenylcyclopropenone sensitization with weekly scalp DPC. Individual cDNA molecules in this library carried unique molecular identifiers. TCRdb itself ran the RACE reads through MiXCR, one entry per CDR3 protein. The sample has some 380,000 distinct CDR3 sequences, about 4.4% seen once. The CDR3 length is 12 residues. Between the trimmed V and J ends, which lost 3 bases and 7 bases, there was a span of 9 bases.

Source: whole blood, taken in connection with sensitization to the hapten diphenylcyclopropenone (DPC). The receptor's source is a woman between 50 and 59 years old with alopecia areata. Some clones in this sample may be carry-over from other donors' samples. The chain employs TRBV12-3 or TRBV12-4 and TRBJ2-5; D is perhaps TRBD1 (5 bases). The CDR3 DNA follows: TGTGCCAGCAGTTTGGACCAGGGGACCCAGTACTTC. This translates into CASSLDQGTQYF.